The sequence of this TCR beta chain was determined in a study of OX40 agonist ivuxolimab in advanced cancers. The overall study: The dose-escalation group included hepatocellular carcinoma, melanoma, renal cell carcinoma and head and neck cancer. Study-wide findings and caveats: Relative to CD4+ cells, CD8+ T cells on average had more expanded clones. The authors also found low normalized T-cell clonal expansion in some nonresponders.

This table comes from immunoSEQ multiplex PCR, and its TCRdb copy is limited to in-frame clones, with some not included. The table shows 65,000 to 75,000 clones, with 88% occurring only once. Blood specimens came from baseline, cycle 4 day 1, and cycle 7 day 1. The CDR3 runs 15 residues. Comment on this clone: Its antigen remains unidentified.

The chain is built from TRBV21-1 and TRBJ2-2; the table calls TRBD2, which could not be checked here. TRBV21-1 is recorded as a pseudogene. The material sequenced was CD4+ or CD8+ T cells sorted from blood, taken in a trial of the OX40 agonist ivuxolimab. This TCR derives from an adult with an advanced solid tumor such as melanoma, head and neck, liver or kidney cancer. This CDR3 is CASSPLYGNTGELFF. Here the CDR3 DNA reads TGTGCCAGCAGCCCCCTTTACGGGAACACCGGGGAGCTGTTTTTT.